This T cell receptor (beta chain) was sequenced during a study of Graves' ophthalmopathy and Graves' hyperthyroidism. Study information: The authors collected peripheral blood at initial diagnosis, before any treatment.

TCR beta CDR3 regions were amplified from RNA transcripts. Following a first-round RT-PCR that used HTBI primers, a second-round multiplex PCR was carried out. TCRdb recomputed calls from the multiplex PCR reads with MiXCR, one row per CDR3 protein. The sample holds roughly 420,000 distinct CDR3 sequences; 20% to 25% are singletons and the top ten take 2.5% to 3%. This clonotype was recorded at least ten times. Its matching antigen is unknown. CDR3 size: 16 residues. CDR1 SGHVS and CDR2 FQNEAQ come from the germline V gene. Losses at the gene ends were 5 bases for V and 2 bases for J; bases not matched to a gene: 9. Overall study findings and caveats: In blood appeared most of the expanded thyroid clonotypes whose frequency exceeded 0.001. In predicting ophthalmopathy progression, the model reached 70.59% sensitivity and about 73% specificity.

The chain uses TRBV7-8 and TRBJ2-7; 10 nucleotides agree with TRBD2. The material sequenced was peripheral blood. This TCR derives from a woman under 30 with stable Graves' hyperthyroidism. Here the CDR3 reads CASSPWTSGHTYEQYF. The CDR3 DNA reads as TGTGCCAGCAGCCCTTGGACTAGCGGACATACCTACGAGCAGTACTTC.